The T cell receptor (beta chain) under discussion was sequenced for a study of naive and memory T cell subsets. Overall study findings and caveats: Diversity fell and Gini index rose from naive through CM, EM, EMRA. Naive repertoires, especially CD8, held a few larger clonotypes, possibly memory cells re-expressing CD45RA.

This clonotype was observed a handful of times. Its target is unknown. CMV status came from CD4+ T cell IFNgamma after overnight CMV lysate stimulation of fresh PBMCs. Sequential positive selection took CD4 T cells first, then CD8 T cells. Cells stained for CD3, CD4, CD8, CD45RA and CD27 were sorted into four subsets. V was clipped by 0 bases and J by 4 bases; unmatched bases: 12. Germline CDR1 reads MNHEY; CDR2 reads SVGAGI. The CDR3 sequence is 18 residues long. Both TRBC1 and TRBC2 were covered by a beta constant-region primer of two equimolar oligonucleotides. The ligated cDNA underwent four PCR rounds using SP2 and nested alpha and beta constant-region primers. TCRdb re-derived calls from the UMI-ligation and nested PCR reads in MiXCR, one entry per CDR3 protein. The table shows roughly 99,000 distinct CDR3 sequences, with approximately 11% occurring only once.

The specimen sequenced was naive CD4+ T cells from blood. This clonotype was obtained from a human donor in good health. V and J are TRBV6-5 and TRBJ1-2, with TRBD1 matching over 9 bases. CDR3 sequence: CASSYSRPPGQGGYGYTF. Here the CDR3 DNA reads TGTGCCAGCAGTTACTCGCGGCCCCCGGGACAGGGCGGCTATGGCTACACCTTC.